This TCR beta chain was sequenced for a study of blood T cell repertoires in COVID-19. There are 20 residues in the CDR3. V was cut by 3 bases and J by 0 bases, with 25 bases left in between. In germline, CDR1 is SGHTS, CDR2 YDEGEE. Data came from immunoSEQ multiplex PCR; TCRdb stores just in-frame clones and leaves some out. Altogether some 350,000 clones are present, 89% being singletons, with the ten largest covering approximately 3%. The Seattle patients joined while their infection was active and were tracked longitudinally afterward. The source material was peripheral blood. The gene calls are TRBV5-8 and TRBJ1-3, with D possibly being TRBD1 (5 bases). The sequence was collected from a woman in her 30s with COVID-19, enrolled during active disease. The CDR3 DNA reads TGTGCCAGCAGCTCACATCGATCATTGACAGACCAGAGCTCTGGAAACACCATATATTTT. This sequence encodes CASSSHRSLTDQSSGNTIYF.